A single sample is the source of the 26 T cell receptor beta chains below, sequenced in a study of glioma-infiltrating T cells after dendritic cell vaccination. Repertoires were generated with immunoSEQ multiplex PCR, while TCRdb's copy carries only in-frame clones and drops some. The sample holds about 73,000 clones, approximately 80% seen once. The sample in question was blood, obtained before dendritic cell vaccination. The receptors were sampled from a human donor with glioblastoma.

The J gene is TRBJ2-7, the V gene TRBV5-6; D call uncertain. There are 12 residues in the CDR3. The ends were cut back, 0 bases at V and 7 bases at J, with 8 bases in the middle. The V gene's germline CDR1 is SGHDT and CDR2 YYEEEE. The CDR3 nucleotides read TGTGCCAGCAGCTTGGGGGTCGGAGAGCAGTACGTC. This codes for CASSLGVGEQYV.

This clone was picked up a small number of times. CDR3 DNA: TGCGCCAACCCAGCGACAGGGAACACCGGGGAGCTGTTTTTT. Protein sequence: CANPATGNTGELFF. The V gene is TRBV10-1, the J gene TRBJ2-2; tentative D call: TRBD1 (6 bases). CDR1 is WNHNN and CDR2 is SYGVQD in the germline V gene (reference sequence). This CDR3 region has 14 residues. The germline V and J ends were trimmed by 10 bases and 1 base, with 13 bases remaining between them.

The J gene is TRBJ1-1, the V gene TRBV5-4, with D perhaps matching TRBD1 (5 bases). The CDR3 has 12 amino acids. Trimming left V 4 bases short and J 7 bases short, with 11 bases between. Germline CDR1 SGHNT, CDR2 YYREEE (reference sequence). The CDR3: CASSTRTNEAFF. The CDR3 DNA follows: TGTGCCAGCAGCACCAGGACAAATGAAGCTTTCTTT.

The chain combines TRBV12-5 with TRBJ1-1; the match to TRBD1 covers 7 bases. CDR1 is LGHNT and CDR2 is FRNRAP in the germline V gene. The CDR3 spans 13 residues. The ends lost 3 bases at V and 5 bases at J; junction bases unmatched: 3. CDR3 amino acids: CASGFIQGTEAFF. As DNA, the CDR3 is TGTGCTAGTGGTTTTATACAGGGGACTGAAGCTTTCTTT. The full variable domain, with the rest looked up from reference TRBV12-5 and TRBJ1-1, is DARVTQTPRHKVTEMGQEVTMRCQPILGHNTVFWYRQTMMQGLELLAYFRNRAPLDDSGMPKDRFSAEMPDATLATLKIQPSEPRDSAVYFCASGFIQGTEAFFGQGTRLTVV.

The rearrangement uses TRBV9 and TRBJ2-2; D remains ambiguous. The CDR3 is made up of 17 amino acids. V dropped 1 base and J dropped 2 bases, with 15 bases sitting between them. Germline loops: CDR1 SGDLS, CDR2 YYNGEE. The CDR3 spells CASSVLSSAGNTGELFF. In DNA form, the CDR3 reads TGTGCCAGCAGCGTACTATCCTCGGCAGGTAACACCGGGGAGCTGTTTTTT. Looking up the rest from reference TRBV9 and TRBJ2-2 gives the full variable domain: DSGVTQTPKHLITATGQRVTLRCSPRSGDLSVYWYQQSLDQGLQFLIQYYNGEERAKGNILERFSAQQFPDLHSELNLSSLELGDSALYFCASSVLSSAGNTGELFFGEGSRLTVL.

This chain connects TRBV9 to TRBJ2-1; TRBD2 aligns across 14 bases. The CDR3 spans 16 residues. CDR1 and CDR2 (germline): SGDLS, YYNGEE. V was pared by 3 bases and J by 4 bases, with 3 bases of the junction left unmatched. The CDR3 region has the DNA TGTGCCAGCAGCGCCGGGACTAGCGGGGGTTACAATGAGCAGTTCTTC. This codes for CASSAGTSGGYNEQFF.

This chain's CDR3 is CASSPGGNEAFF. In nucleotides, the CDR3 is TGTGCCAGCTCACCAGGCGGGAATGAAGCTTTCTTT. The J gene is TRBJ1-1, the V gene TRBV18; the D is unclear. The CDR3 has 12 residues. The V and J ends lost 2 bases and 7 bases respectively, with 8 bases between them. From germline, CDR1 is KGHSH and CDR2 LQKENI.

The chain is built from TRBV2 and TRBJ2-7; unclear D gene. The CDR3 runs 11 residues. V lost 5 bases, J lost 9 bases, and 11 bases lay in between. The V gene's germline CDR1 is SNHLY and CDR2 FYNNEI. CDR3 in DNA: TGTGCCAGCAGTTTAGTACTATGGCAGTACGTC. Translated, it gives CASSLVLWQYV.

This chain connects TRBV7-3 to TRBJ2-2; 12 bases map to TRBD2. V gave up 4 bases and J gave up 16 bases; unmatched junction bases: 10. From germline, CDR1 is SGHTA and CDR2 FQGTGA. This CDR3 comprises 14 residues. The CDR3: CASSSGLAGSNPFF. The CDR3 coding sequence is TGTGCCAGCAGCTCCGGACTAGCGGGAAGTAACCCGTTTTTT.

V and J are TRBV13 and TRBJ1-2, with TRBD1 as a possible D gene (5 bases). Between the trimmed V and J ends, which lost 4 bases and 4 bases, there was a span of 13 bases. CDR3 size: 14 residues. Germline V CDR1 and CDR2: PRHDT, FYEKMQ (reference sequence). The CDR3 reads CASSWSGQGYGYTF. CDR3 bases: TGTGCCAGCAGCTGGTCAGGGCAGGGCTATGGCTACACCTTC.

The gene calls are TRBV6-1 and TRBJ1-2; no reliable D call. Germline V CDR1 and CDR2: MNHNS, SASEGT. The germline V and J ends were trimmed by 2 bases and 4 bases, with 8 bases remaining between them. This CDR3 has 13 residues. The CDR3 DNA follows: TGTGCCAGCAGTGAATTCTCGGGCTATGGCTACACCTTC. Translating gives CASSEFSGYGYTF.

The genes are TRBV19 and TRBJ1-2; D may be TRBD1 (6 bases). V lost 10 bases and J lost 0, with 15 bases in between. This CDR3 spans 14 amino acids. Germline V gives CDR1 LNHDA, CDR2 SQIVND (reference sequence). CDR3 in DNA: TGTGCCACCACAGGACAGAGCGCTAACTATGGCTACACCTTC. It yields the protein CATTGQSANYGYTF.

This rearrangement joins TRBV6-1 to TRBJ1-4; 9 bases are a match to TRBD1. CDR3 length: 14 residues. The V and J ends lost 6 bases and 7 bases, in that order; junction bases with no gene match: 6. Germline V CDR1 and CDR2: MNHNS, SASEGT. CDR3 bases: TGTGCCAGCAGCCCGGGACAGGGAACTGAAAAACTGTTTTTT. This gives the protein CASSPGQGTEKLFF.

The genes are TRBV2 and TRBJ1-1, with D perhaps TRBD1 (6 bases). Germline V lookup: CDR1 SNHLY, CDR2 FYNNEI. V was pared by 8 bases and J by 0 bases, with 7 bases between. The CDR3 extends over 12 amino acids. The CDR3 coding sequence is TGTGCCAGCCACAGGGTGAACACTGAAGCTTTCTTT. Its protein is CASHRVNTEAFF.

The chain is built from TRBV4-1 and TRBJ2-7; D is undetermined. CDR1 and CDR2 from the germline V gene are MGHRA and YSYEKL. V was shortened by 6 bases and J by 3 bases, with 6 bases between the two germline ends. CDR3 length: 11 amino acids. The CDR3 DNA reads TGCGCCAGCAGTCACAGCTACGAGCAGTACTTC. It specifies CASSHSYEQYF.

The J gene is TRBJ2-2, the V gene TRBV6-1; a weak D match, TRBD2 (5 bases). Germline-derived CDR1 and CDR2 are MNHNS and SASEGT. V lost 6 bases and J lost 3, with 14 bases in between. The CDR3 runs to 15 residues. The CDR3 DNA is TGTGCCAGCAGCGAAAGAGGGATGGACACCGGGGAGCTGTTTTTT. This sequence encodes CASSERGMDTGELFF.

This clone has just one count. This chain uses TRBV7-2 with TRBJ2-1; a possible D gene is TRBD2 (7 bases). The CDR3 extends over 16 amino acids. Germline CDR1 SGHTA, CDR2 FQGNSA. The V end was cut by 4 bases, the J end by 2 bases, with 15 bases between. CDR3 coding DNA: TGTGCCAGCAGCTCGGGGGCGGGGGAACCCTACAATGAGCAGTTCTTC. Amino acids: CASSSGAGEPYNEQFF. Drawing the rest from reference TRBV7-2 and TRBJ2-1, the complete variable domain is GAGVSQSPSNKVTEKGKDVELRCDPISGHTALYWYRQSLGQGLEFLIYFQGNSAPDKSGLPSDRFSAERTGGSVSTLTIQRTQQEDSAVYLCASSSGAGEPYNEQFFGPGTRLTVL.

The genes are TRBV13 and TRBJ2-7; 11 bases fit TRBD1. The CDR3 consists of 15 residues. The germline CDR1 and CDR2 sequences are PRHDT and FYEKMQ (reference sequence). The V and J ends lost 5 bases and 6 bases, in that order; junction bases with no gene match: 9. The CDR3 DNA is TGTGCCAGCAGCGTCCGGGACAGGGGGATTTCCGAGCAGTACTTC. Translated: CASSVRDRGISEQYF.

This clone was found a few times. The gene calls are TRBV2 and TRBJ1-1; D is uncertain. The CDR3 consists of 11 residues. Trimming took off 4 bases at V and 7 bases at J, with 7 bases between the two ends. Germline assignment: CDR1 SNHLY and CDR2 FYNNEI. CDR3 amino acids: CASSVEGEAFF. DNA of the CDR3: TGTGCCAGCAGTGTTGAGGGTGAAGCTTTCTTT. Variable domain in full (rest from reference TRBV2 and TRBJ1-1): EPEVTQTPSHQVTQMGQEVILRCVPISNHLYFYWYRQILGQKVEFLVSFYNNEISEKSEIFDDQFSVERPDGSNFTLKIRSTKLEDSAMYFCASSVEGEAFFGQGTRLTVV.

The chain links TRBV7-9 to TRBJ2-1, with 9 bases lining up with TRBD2. The CDR3 runs to 15 residues. The ends lost 5 bases at V and 4 bases at J; junction bases unmatched: 6. CDR1 and CDR2 (germline): SEHNR, FQNEAQ (reference sequence). The DNA of the CDR3 is TGTGCCAGCAGCCCCAGACTAGCGGCATACAATGAGCAGTTCTTC. Translated: CASSPRLAAYNEQFF.

This clone was seen a handful of times. The J gene is TRBJ1-3, the V gene TRBV18, with 8 bases lining up with TRBD1. The CDR3 loop spans 16 amino acids. The J segment lost 0 bases and the V segment lost 3 bases, leaving 4 bases of the junction unmatched. The V gene's germline CDR1 is KGHSH and CDR2 LQKENI. Written as DNA, the CDR3 is TGTGCCAGCTCACCGACAGGGGCCCGCTCTGGAAACACCATATATTTT. It codes for CASSPTGARSGNTIYF.

The chain employs TRBV30 and TRBJ1-1, with a tentative D call TRBD1 (5 bases). The V end was cut by 7 bases, the J end by 0 bases, with 12 bases between. Germline loops: CDR1 GTSNPN, CDR2 SVGIG (reference sequence). This CDR3 region has 13 residues. For the CDR3, the DNA is TGTGCCTACGGTGGCAGGGTGAACACTGAAGCTTTCTTT. It specifies CAYGGRVNTEAFF.

This chain connects TRBV7-9 to TRBJ1-1, with 8 bases matching TRBD1. The CDR3 totals 13 residues. J was trimmed by 6 bases and V by 3 bases; bases with no gene match: 3. The V gene's germline CDR1 is SEHNR and CDR2 FQNEAQ (reference sequence). The CDR3 DNA reads as TGTGCCAGCAGCTTGACAGGGGTAGCTGAAGCTTTCTTT. This gives the protein CASSLTGVAEAFF.

The gene calls are TRBV30 and TRBJ1-4, with a weak D call TRBD1 (6 bases). Trimming left V 7 bases short and J 4 bases short, with 13 bases between. This CDR3 is 13 amino acids long. The germline CDR1 and CDR2 sequences are GTSNPN and SVGIG (reference sequence). Here the CDR3 DNA reads TGTGCCTCCTCGGACAGCGGTAATGAAAAACTGTTTTTT. It specifies CASSDSGNEKLFF.

The table lists this clone with a few counts. The rearrangement links TRBV7-8 to TRBJ2-1, with 13 bases identical to TRBD2. In germline, CDR1 is SGHVS, CDR2 FQNEAQ. V lost 1 base and J lost 4; bases outside the gene matches: 10. The CDR3 runs to 19 residues. CDR3 protein: CASSLVWNQLAGGYNEQFF. The DNA for the CDR3 is TGTGCCAGCAGCTTAGTTTGGAACCAACTAGCGGGAGGGTACAATGAGCAGTTCTTC.

This clone was found once. The chain combines TRBV5-1 with TRBJ2-3; TRBD1 matches at 7 bases. The CDR3 consists of 15 residues. Germline values: CDR1 SGHRS, CDR2 YFSETQ. Trimming cost V 1 base and J 2 bases; bases outside gene matches: 4. Written as DNA, the CDR3 is TGCGCCAGCAGCTTGAAGGGGGCCAACACAGATACGCAGTATTTT. Amino acid sequence: CASSLKGANTDTQYF. Based on the CDR3 plus reference TRBV5-1 and TRBJ2-3, the full variable domain is KAGVTQTPRYLIKTRGQQVTLSCSPISGHRSVSWYQQTPGQGLQFLFEYFSETQRNKGNFPGRFSGRQFSNSRSEMNVSTLELGDSALYLCASSLKGANTDTQYFGPGTRLTVL.